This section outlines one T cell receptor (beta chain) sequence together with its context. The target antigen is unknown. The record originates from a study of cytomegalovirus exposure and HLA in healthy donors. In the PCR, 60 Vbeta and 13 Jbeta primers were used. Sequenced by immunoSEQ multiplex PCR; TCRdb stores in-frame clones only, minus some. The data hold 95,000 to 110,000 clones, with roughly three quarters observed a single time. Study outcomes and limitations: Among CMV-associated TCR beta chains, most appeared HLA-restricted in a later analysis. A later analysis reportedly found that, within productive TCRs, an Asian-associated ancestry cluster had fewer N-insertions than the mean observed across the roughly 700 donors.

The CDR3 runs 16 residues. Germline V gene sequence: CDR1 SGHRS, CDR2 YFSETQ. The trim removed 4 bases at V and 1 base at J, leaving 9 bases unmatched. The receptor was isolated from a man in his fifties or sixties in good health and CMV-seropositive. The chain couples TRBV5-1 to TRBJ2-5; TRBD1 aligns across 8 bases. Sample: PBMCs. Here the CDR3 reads CASSRVAGTGQETQYF. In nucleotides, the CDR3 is TGCGCCAGCAGCCGGGTAGCCGGGACAGGCCAAGAGACCCAGTACTTC.